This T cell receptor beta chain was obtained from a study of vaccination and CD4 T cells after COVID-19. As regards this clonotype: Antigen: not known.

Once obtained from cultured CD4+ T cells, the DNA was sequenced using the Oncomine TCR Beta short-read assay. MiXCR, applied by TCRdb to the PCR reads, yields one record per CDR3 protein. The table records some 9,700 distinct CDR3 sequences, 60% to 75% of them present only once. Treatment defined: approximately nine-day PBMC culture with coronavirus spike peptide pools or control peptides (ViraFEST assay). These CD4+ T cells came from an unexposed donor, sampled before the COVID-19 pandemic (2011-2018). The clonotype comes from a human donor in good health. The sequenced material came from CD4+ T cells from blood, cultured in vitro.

CDR3 sequence (DNA): TGTGCCAGCAGCCTTAATAACCTTTACAATGAGCAGTTCTTC. Translated: CASSLNNLYNEQFF. This sequence joins TRBV7-2 and TRBJ2-1; D uncertain. Looked up from germline, CDR1 is SGHTA and CDR2 is FQGNSA. V lost 5 bases and J 4 bases, leaving 12 bases between the germline ends. The CDR3 is 14 amino acids.